This TCR beta chain was observed in a study of T cells after yellow fever vaccination (dated by TCRdb to about 2019). Regarding the study in general: Libraries from fractions with low cell numbers were prepared with the SMART-Seq v4 Ultra Low Input RNA kit. To track T-cell clones before and after primary and booster YFV17D yellow fever vaccination, bulk TCR alpha and beta repertoires were sequenced longitudinally. Two healthy male donors, one aged 18 to 29 and one aged 30 to 40 years, were included in the cohort. Blood was collected at multiple timepoints before and after primary and secondary immunization, and bulk PBMC replicates and cell subsets were isolated. Beyond this particular receptor, the publication reports: A small fraction of clonotypes showed up in both the CD4 and CD8 compartments, probably as a result of convergent recombination. Because only a couple of donors were included in the study, the extent to which the findings can be generalized is limited. Computational filtering was needed because FACS-sorted repertoires could contain abundant contaminating clonotypes from the bulk population. Compared with the primary T-cell response, the secondary T-cell response was weaker but faster, peaking on day 5 rather than day 15. Most clones expanded after primary vaccination were re-detected after the booster (about 96% of CD4 and approximately 88% of CD8), suggesting broad memory maintenance.

The germline V gene (reference sequence) supplies CDR1 LNHDA and CDR2 SQIVND. Measured from the cysteine to the phenylalanine, the CDR3 is 13 residues long. Just CDR3 DNA is preserved here, 39 bases in frame from base 1. The junction shows trimming of 5 bases on V and 5 bases on J, plus 13 bases between the germline ends. The sequencing machine was an Illumina NovaSeq 6000. TCR cDNA was synthesized by 5'RACE template switching, which introduced a universal primer site and unique molecular identifiers. Priming of cDNA synthesis was performed from both the TCR alpha and TCR beta constant segments. Library amplification involved two PCR steps, and the second step added sample barcodes and sequencing adapters. Libraries were sequenced on Illumina HiSeq 2500 (2x100 bp) or NovaSeq (2x150 bp). The paper's processing steps were these. Demultiplexing of reads and collapsing into UMI consensus sequences were performed with MIGEC, and V(D)J alignment was carried out with MiXCR. Vaccine-responding clonotypes were identified with edgeR using replicate PBMC samples, with FDR below 0.01 and a log2 fold change above 5 up to day 15 being required. CD4 or CD8 identity was assigned to each bulk clonotype according to whether the clonotype was present at higher abundance in the sequenced CD4 repertoire or the sequenced CD8 repertoire. The raw public reads went through TCRdb reprocessing: fastp at Q25, MiXCR clone calling, in-frame beta chains kept. Records with the same CDR3 protein are collapsed into one entry carrying the most frequent genes and DNA. For this entry, the V and J calls and clone size follow TCRdb and not the study's own pipeline. Within this sample are 150,000 to 200,000 distinct CDR3 sequences, with 9.3% of them counted one time only. The ten largest clones represent around 40% of the sample.

This clonotype has more than one count but fewer than ten. Its antigen is not yet known. Base qualities are not provided; no much larger clone lies one nucleotide away. According to the study, the label for this sample's treatment or condition signals: live attenuated yellow fever vaccine strain. A standard Ficoll-Paque protocol was used to isolate PBMCs from peripheral blood. Dynabeads CD4 and CD8 positive selection kits were used to isolate the CD4 and CD8 T-cell fractions. RNA was extracted with TriZol from bulk PBMCs, CD4 and CD8 fractions, and dextramer-positive and dextramer-negative fractions.

The V and J genes are TRBV19 and TRBJ2-7, and TRBD1 may be the D gene, going by 5 matching bases. The sequence came from a young man who received the YFV17D yellow fever vaccine. This sample comprised CD8+ T cells sorted from PBMCs, obtained 45 days after the yellow fever booster vaccination. The nucleotide sequence is TGTGCCAGTAGTCCGTTGACAGAGCACGAGCAGTACTTC. It is translated as CASSPLTEHEQYF. Where the CDR3 stops, the reference TRBV19 and TRBJ2-7 genes take over; the full variable domain is DGGITQSPKYLFRKEGQNVTLSCEQNLNHDAMYWYRQDPGQGLRLIYYSQIVNDFQKGDIAEGYSVSREKKESFPLTVTSAQKNPTAFYLCASSPLTEHEQYFGPGTRLTVT.